This is a list of T cell receptor beta chains from one sample in a study of tumor and adjacent non-tumor tissue in lung cancer. TCRdb used MiXCR to reprocess the multiplex PCR reads, holding one entry per CDR3 protein. The repertoire has 70,000 to 90,000 distinct CDR3 sequences, roughly 80% of them found once; the top ten carry about 14%. The sequencing input was lung tumor tissue. The receptors derive from a woman in her 50s with non-small cell lung cancer. The CDR3 runs from the conserved cysteine through the conserved F or W. D genes are given only for firm matches. Where a row states a size, it is once, few, many or the class of an expanded clone; other rows omit it.

.,TRBV28,.,TRBJ2-5,TGTGCCAGCAGGCAAACATGGGGCGCGGGGAAGACCCAGTACTTC,CASRQTWGAGKTQYF
.,TRBV11-2,.,TRBJ2-1,TGTGACAGCAGCTCGGGACACTACCAGCAGTTGTTC,CDSSSGHYQQLF
.,TRBV20-1,.,TRBJ1-1,TGCAATGCTAGAGGTCTCGGGGCTGGGTGGGGTGAATCTTTCTTT,CNARGLGAGWGESFF
.,TRBV7-2,TRBD2,TRBJ2-7,TGTGCCATCAGCTTAGCTAGCGGTTCCTACGGGCAGTACTTC,CAISLASGSYGQYF
.,TRBV20-1,.,TRBJ2-7,TGCAGTGTCAATTTAAACCCGATAAACTTCTACGAGCAGTACTTC,CSVNLNPINFYEQYF
few,TRBV2,.,TRBJ2-5,TGTGCCAGCAGCGCAGGGGGGGCCCAAGAGACCCAGTACTTC,CASSAGGAQETQYF
.,TRBV18,.,TRBJ2-7,TGTGCCAGCTCACCTCCTGGAGTAAACCATTTCGAGCAGTACTTC,CASSPPGVNHFEQYF
.,TRBV20-1,.,TRBJ2-2,TGCAGTGCTAGTCCTAGCTGGATTTCCGGGGAGCTGTTTTTC,CSASPSWISGELFF
.,TRBV20-1,.,TRBJ2-7,TGCAGTGCTGGAGGATCCGGGACTTTCACATACAAGCAGTACTTC,CSAGGSGTFTYKQYF
.,TRBV12-3/TRBV12-4,.,TRBJ2-5,TGTGCCAGCGGTTTAAGTCCGGGAGAGACTCAGTACTTC,CASGLSPGETQYF
.,TRBV6-1,TRBD1,TRBJ2-1,TGTGCCGGCAGTATCCGGGACAGGGTGGATGAGCGGTTCTTC,CAGSIRDRVDERFF
.,TRBV20-1,TRBD1,TRBJ1-1,TGTAGTGCTAGAGGGGACCAGGGGGAGTTGGGCACTGAAGCTTTCTTT,CSARGDQGELGTEAFF
.,TRBV6-1,.,TRBJ1-4,TGTGCCTGTAGTGAGATGAGGAATGAAAAACTGTTTTTT,CACSEMRNEKLFF
.,TRBV4-1,.,TRBJ2-4,TGCGCCAGCCAATTGCCCAGAGACAGCCAAGCGGATATTCAGTACTTC,CASQLPRDSQADIQYF
.,TRBV10-3,.,TRBJ2-1,TGTGCCATCAGTGGCGAAGGGGGATACGTTGAGCAGTTCTTC,CAISGEGGYVEQFF
.,TRBV29-1,TRBD2,TRBJ2-7,TGCAGCGTAGAACTCGGACTAGCGGGAACCGACCAGTACTTC,CSVELGLAGTDQYF
.,TRBV6-5,.,TRBJ2-5,TGTGCCAGCAGTTATGGTCTCACTCCGAGAGAGACCCAGTACTTC,CASSYGLTPRETQYF
.,TRBV4-1,.,TRBJ2-3,TGCCTCAGCAGCCAAGAAACGGATCGTAGAGCAGCAGATACGCAGTATTTT,CLSSQETDRRAADTQYF
.,TRBV6-1,TRBD1,TRBJ1-6,TGTGACAGCAGTGAAGCGCCAGGGACAGTTAATACACCCCTCCACTTT,CDSSEAPGTVNTPLHF
.,TRBV12-3/TRBV12-4,.,TRBJ1-1,TGTGCCAGTGGTTTAAGACCGCACACTGAAGCTTTCTTT,CASGLRPHTEAFF
.,TRBV20-1,.,TRBJ2-1,TGCAGTGCTAGAGATCCGTGCACCAGGGGAAACTACAATGAGCGGTTCTTC,CSARDPCTRGNYNERFF
.,TRBV29-1,.,TRBJ1-2,TGTAGCGTTGAGTTGTCCAACTATAGCTACACCTTC,CSVELSNYSYTF
.,TRBV6-2/TRBV6-3,.,TRBJ2-7,TGTGTCAGCACCCCTGACTATACCTACGGGCAGTACTTC,CVSTPDYTYGQYF
.,TRBV6-2/TRBV6-3,.,TRBJ2-3,TGTGCCAGCAGTTACTCTGAGGGTTCGGCGCGGTATTTT,CASSYSEGSARYF
.,TRBV11-2,.,TRBJ1-5,TGTGCCAGCAGCTTAGATACATGTCAGCCCCATCATTTT,CASSLDTCQPHHF
.,TRBV4-1,TRBD2,TRBJ2-1,TGCGCCAGCAGCCAAGTCTCGTGGGAGGGCGTCAATGATCGGTTCTTC,CASSQVSWEGVNDRFF
few,TRBV5-6,.,TRBJ1-1,TGTGCCAGCAGCTTGGGACAATGGGGGACTGAAGCTTTCTTC,CASSLGQWGTEAFF
.,TRBV20-1,.,TRBJ1-2,TGCAGTGCTACAGTTCAAGATAACTATGGCTACACCTTC,CSATVQDNYGYTF
once,TRBV6-5,.,TRBJ2-1,TGTGCCAGCAATTATATCGGGATGAGGGGTGAGCAGTTCTTC,CASNYIGMRGEQFF
many,TRBV7-9,.,TRBJ2-1,TGTGCCAGCAGCCGGGGGGCCCACAAGTACAATGAGCAGTTCTTC,CASSRGAHKYNEQFF
.,TRBV6-2/TRBV6-3,.,TRBJ2-4,TGTGCTAGCAGTTACTCTAGTCCGGACATTCAGTACTTC,CASSYSSPDIQYF
.,TRBV4-1,TRBD1,TRBJ2-3,TGCGCCAGGAGCCAAGATCCCAGTATACCCGGACAGGCTAGCACAGATACGCAGTATTTT,CARSQDPSIPGQASTDTQYF
many,TRBV20-1,.,TRBJ1-1,TGCAGTGCTAGAGATAGTTCCCGGACAGTGAACACTGAAGCTTTCTTT,CSARDSSRTVNTEAFF
many,TRBV2,.,TRBJ2-1,TGTGCCAGCAGTGAAAATTCACTTAACAATGAGCAGTTCTTC,CASSENSLNNEQFF
few,TRBV29-1,.,TRBJ2-2,TGCATCGTTTTAGGCCAGGAGCGAACCGGGGAGCTGTTTTTT,CIVLGQERTGELFF
.,TRBV2,.,TRBJ2-7,TGTACCAGCCAGATGGATCCTAAGGAGCAGTACTTC,CTSQMDPKEQYF
.,TRBV29-1,.,TRBJ2-6,TGCAGTGCTTGGACTCTCGGGAACTCTGGGGCCAACGTCCTGACTTTC,CSAWTLGNSGANVLTF
many,TRBV7-2,.,TRBJ2-1,TGTGCCAGCAGCTTACTGGGGCGGGACAGCCTATTCTTC,CASSLLGRDSLFF
.,TRBV11-1,.,TRBJ2-1,TGTACCAGCAGCATACCTCCGCCGGATGAGCAGTTCTTC,CTSSIPPPDEQFF
.,TRBV12-3/TRBV12-4,.,TRBJ2-1,TGTGCCAGCAGCCGACTATCAGAGAATGAACAGTTCTTC,CASSRLSENEQFF
.,TRBV20-1,.,TRBJ2-7,TGCAGTGCTTCCGTAACGAGAGCCGATAATTGCTACGAGCAGTACTTC,CSASVTRADNCYEQYF
.,TRBV30,.,TRBJ1-1,TGTGACTGGAGCCTACGACGCCTCGGGAACCAAGCTTTCTTT,CDWSLRRLGNQAFF
.,TRBV11-2,TRBD2,TRBJ2-3,TGTGTCAGCAGTTTGGACCCGGGACTAGTGGGAGCAGATACGCAGTATTTT,CVSSLDPGLVGADTQYF
once,TRBV11-2,.,TRBJ2-6,TGTGCCAACAGGTTAGATCGGGACTCCTCTGGGGCCAATGTCCTGACTTTC,CANRLDRDSSGANVLTF
.,TRBV28,.,TRBJ1-6,TGTGCCAGGAGTTATCGGGGGTCGCCCCTCCACTTT,CARSYRGSPLHF
.,TRBV6-2/TRBV6-3,TRBD1,TRBJ1-1,TGTGTCAGCAGTTGGAGGACAGGGTGCAACACTGAAGCTTTCTTT,CVSSWRTGCNTEAFF
once,TRBV20-1,TRBD2,TRBJ2-1,TGCAGTGCTAGAGATACCGACGTAAGGGGACTAGCGGAACACAATGAGCAGTTCTTC,CSARDTDVRGLAEHNEQFF
once,TRBV20-1,.,TRBJ2-7,TGCAGTGCTAGGATGACCGGCGAGCAGTACTTC,CSARMTGEQYF
.,TRBV11-2,TRBD2,TRBJ2-5,TGTGCCAGCAGCTCCGGACATATCCGGGAGGCCCAGTACTTC,CASSSGHIREAQYF
.,TRBV20-1,.,TRBJ1-1,TGCAATGCAAAAGAGGGGCGTTCGGACACTGAAGCTTTCTTT,CNAKEGRSDTEAFF
.,TRBV20-1,.,TRBJ2-7,TGCAGTGCTAGCCAGGTGGCGAAGGAGCAGTACTTT,CSASQVAKEQYF
.,TRBV11-2,.,TRBJ2-7,TGTGCCAGCAGCTTTATAGAGGGAGGAGAGAATGAGCAGTACTTC,CASSFIEGGENEQYF
few,TRBV11-2,.,TRBJ1-6,TGTGCCAGCAGCATACGACGGGATTACTCGCCCCTCCACTTT,CASSIRRDYSPLHF
.,TRBV10-3,.,TRBJ2-7,TGTGTCATCAGTGATCCGGGCGGGATCTACAAGCAGTACTTC,CVISDPGGIYKQYF
once,TRBV29-1,.,TRBJ2-3,TGCAGCGATGAGCCTGGTGGGAGTGGCACAGATACGCAGTATTTT,CSDEPGGSGTDTQYF
.,TRBV6-2/TRBV6-3,.,TRBJ2-2,TGTGCCAGCAGTTATACGAACACTGGGGAGCCGTTTTTT,CASSYTNTGEPFF
.,TRBV29-1,TRBD2,TRBJ2-1,TGCAGCGTTGTACTAGCGGGATGGGACAATGAGCAGCTCTTC,CSVVLAGWDNEQLF
.,TRBV29-1,.,TRBJ1-2,TGCAGCGGTGTCTCGTTAGACTATGGCTACACCTTC,CSGVSLDYGYTF
.,TRBV20-1,.,TRBJ2-1,TGCAGTGCTCAAAGTGGGACCTGCAATGAGCAGTTCTTC,CSAQSGTCNEQFF
.,TRBV11-2,TRBD2,TRBJ2-1,TGTACCAGCAGCTTACTAGCGGGAGTCGGTGAGGAGCTCTTC,CTSSLLAGVGEELF